This TCR beta chain was captured in a study of STAT5B mutations in CD4+ large granular lymphocyte leukemia. Regarding the study as a whole: Without putative leukemic clones, patient CD4-sorted repertoires remained more clonal than healthy CD4+ repertoires.

Healthy controls were blood donor buffy coats. The CDR3 contains 15 residues. Per the germline V gene, CDR1 is MGHDK and CDR2 is SYGVNS. V was cut by 6 bases and J by 1 base, with 14 bases left in between. Libraries were prepared by immunoSEQ multiplex PCR; TCRdb keeps only in-frame clonotypes and omits some of them. The sample shows approximately 32,000 clones, roughly three quarters of them seen only once. A note on this clone: Its antigen remains unidentified.

This sequence was found in a human donor in good health. The sample was CD4+ T cells from blood buffy coats. This chain connects TRBV25-1 to TRBJ2-3; D gene unclear. The CDR3 bases are TGTGCCAGCAGCCGACCCAGTTTTGGCACAGATACGCAGTATTTT. This translates into CASSRPSFGTDTQYF.